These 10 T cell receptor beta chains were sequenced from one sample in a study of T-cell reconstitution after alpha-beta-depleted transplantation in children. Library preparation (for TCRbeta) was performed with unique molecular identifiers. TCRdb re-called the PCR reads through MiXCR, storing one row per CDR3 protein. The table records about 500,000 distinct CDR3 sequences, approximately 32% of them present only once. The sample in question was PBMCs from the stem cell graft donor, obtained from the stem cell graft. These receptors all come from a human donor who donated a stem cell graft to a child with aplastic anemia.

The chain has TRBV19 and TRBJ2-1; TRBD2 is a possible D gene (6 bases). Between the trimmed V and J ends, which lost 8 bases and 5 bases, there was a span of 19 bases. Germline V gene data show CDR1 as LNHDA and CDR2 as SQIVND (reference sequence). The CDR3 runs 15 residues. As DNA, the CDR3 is TGTGCCAGTGGAAGGGAGGACAAAGGAAACAATGAGCAGTTCTTC. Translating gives CASGREDKGNNEQFF.

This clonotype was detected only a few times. The CDR3 loop is CSATPAGLYNEQFF. In DNA form, the CDR3 reads TGCAGTGCTACCCCAGCGGGACTCTACAATGAGCAGTTCTTC. The J gene is TRBJ2-1, the V gene TRBV20-1, with 7 bases lining up with TRBD2. V lost 4 bases to trimming and J lost 3 bases; unmatched junction nucleotides: 6. Looked up from germline, CDR1 is DFQATT and CDR2 is SNEGSKA (reference sequence). This CDR3 has 14 residues.

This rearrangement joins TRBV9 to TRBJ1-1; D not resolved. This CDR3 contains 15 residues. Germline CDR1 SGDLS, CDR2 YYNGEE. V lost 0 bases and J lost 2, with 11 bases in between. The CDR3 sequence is CASSVGNGRNTEAFF. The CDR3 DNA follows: TGTGCCAGCAGCGTAGGAAATGGGCGAAACACTGAAGCTTTCTTT.

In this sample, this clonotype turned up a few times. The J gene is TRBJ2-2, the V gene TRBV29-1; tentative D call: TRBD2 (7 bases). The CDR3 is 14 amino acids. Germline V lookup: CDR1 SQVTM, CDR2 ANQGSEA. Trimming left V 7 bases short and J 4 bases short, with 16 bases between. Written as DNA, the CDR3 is TGCAGCGCCCTGGGGGGGGCCGGCACCGGGGAGCTGTTTTTT. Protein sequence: CSALGGAGTGELFF.

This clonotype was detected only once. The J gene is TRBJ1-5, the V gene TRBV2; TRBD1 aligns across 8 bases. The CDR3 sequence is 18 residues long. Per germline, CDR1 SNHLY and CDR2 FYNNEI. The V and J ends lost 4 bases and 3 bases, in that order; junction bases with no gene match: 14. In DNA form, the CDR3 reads TGTGCCAGCAGTGGTTTAGGGACAGGAGGGTTACCCAATCAGCCCCAGCATTTT. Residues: CASSGLGTGGLPNQPQHF.

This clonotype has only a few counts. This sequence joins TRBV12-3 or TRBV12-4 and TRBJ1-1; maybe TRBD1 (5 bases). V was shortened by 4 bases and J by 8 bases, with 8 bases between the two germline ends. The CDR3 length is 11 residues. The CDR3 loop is CASSYGTEAFF. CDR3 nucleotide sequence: TGTGCCAGCAGTTATGGGACCGAAGCTTTCTTT.

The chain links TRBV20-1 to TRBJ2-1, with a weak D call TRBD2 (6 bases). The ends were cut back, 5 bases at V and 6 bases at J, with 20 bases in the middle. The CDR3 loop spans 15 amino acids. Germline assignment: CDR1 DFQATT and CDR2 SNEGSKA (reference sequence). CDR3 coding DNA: TGCAGTGCTCCTCTCGGGGGAGTTATGTCCAATGAGCAGTTCTTC. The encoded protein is CSAPLGGVMSNEQFF.

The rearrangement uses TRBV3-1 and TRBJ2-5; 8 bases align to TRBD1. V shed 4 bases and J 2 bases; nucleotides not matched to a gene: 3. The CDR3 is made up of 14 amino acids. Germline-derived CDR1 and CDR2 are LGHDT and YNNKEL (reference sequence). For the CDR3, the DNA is TGTGCCAGCAGCCGCAGGGGGCGTCAAGAGACCCAGTACTTC. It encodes CASSRRGRQETQYF.

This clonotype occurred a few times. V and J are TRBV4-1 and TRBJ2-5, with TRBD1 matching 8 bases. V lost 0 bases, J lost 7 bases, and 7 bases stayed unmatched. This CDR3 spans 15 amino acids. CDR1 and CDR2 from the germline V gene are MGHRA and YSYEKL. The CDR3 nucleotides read TGCGCCAGCAGCCAAGATAGCAGGACAGGGAGGACCCAGTACTTC. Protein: CASSQDSRTGRTQYF.

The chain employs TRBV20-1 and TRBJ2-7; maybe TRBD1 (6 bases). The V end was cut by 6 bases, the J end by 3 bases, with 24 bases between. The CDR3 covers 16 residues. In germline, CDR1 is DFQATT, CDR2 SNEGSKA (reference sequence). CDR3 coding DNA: TGCAGTGCCGTTGATACGGGACACCCAGGCCTCTACGAGCAGTACTTC. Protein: CSAVDTGHPGLYEQYF.